These 14 T cell receptor beta chains came from one sample sequenced in a study of cytomegalovirus exposure and HLA in healthy donors (dated by TCRdb to about 2017). Library prep was done by the immunoSEQ multiplex PCR assay. This immuneACCESS table, as held by TCRdb, lists in-frame sequences with V and J called but not all clones. Of the missing ones, under half trace to an unresolved V gene in checked studies; the others have no known cause. The sample has around 240,000 clones on record, around 87% of them singletons. The ten most abundant clones make up roughly 0.4% of the sample. Sequenced sample: PBMCs. All receptors derive from a woman under 30 in good health and CMV-seronegative.

V usage is TRBV11-1 and J usage is TRBJ2-1, with TRBD1 matching over 9 bases. With 5 bases clipped from V and 9 bases from J, the junction kept 11 bases outside the gene matches. The CDR3 extends over 15 amino acids. CDR1 and CDR2 (germline): SGHAT, FQDESV (reference sequence). CDR3 sequence reads: CASSGRDRANGEQFF. The CDR3 nucleotides are TGTGCCAGCAGCGGCCGGGACAGGGCTAATGGTGAGCAGTTCTTC.

The chain uses TRBV27 and TRBJ1-4, with D maybe TRBD1 (5 bases). The CDR3 is made up of 15 amino acids. The germline V gene has CDR1 MNHEY and CDR2 SMNVEV (reference sequence). Trimming removed 4 bases at V and 3 bases at J, with 12 bases between. CDR3 loop: CASSSRGPPNEKLFF. CDR3 sequence (DNA): TGTGCCAGCAGTTCAAGGGGCCCTCCTAATGAAAAACTGTTTTTT.

A few counts support this clone. The chain is built from TRBV10-2 and TRBJ1-6; the D gene is possibly TRBD1 (5 bases). The CDR3 is 13 residues long. V was trimmed by 4 bases and J by 5 bases, leaving 6 bases between them. Germline loops: CDR1 WSHSY, CDR2 SAAADI. CDR3 sequence reads: CASSGQNNSPLHF. The CDR3 coding sequence is TGCGCCAGCAGTGGACAGAATAATTCACCCCTCCACTTT.

This chain uses TRBV28 with TRBJ2-5, with 7 bases fitting TRBD1. This CDR3 comprises 15 residues. Germline lookup yields CDR1 MDHEN and CDR2 SYDVKM. With 2 bases clipped from V and 5 bases from J, the junction kept 8 bases outside the gene matches. The CDR3 region is CASSLPRQGYETQYF. The CDR3 region has the DNA TGTGCCAGCAGTTTACCTAGACAGGGTTATGAGACCCAGTACTTC.

The chain joins TRBV19 to TRBJ1-5; D is undetermined. The CDR3 loop spans 14 amino acids. Germline V gene data show CDR1 as LNHDA and CDR2 as SQIVND (reference sequence). Trimming left V 5 bases short and J 11 bases short, with 19 bases between. CDR3 nucleotide sequence: TGTGCCAGTAGTCCCTCGGCCCGAGGGTTGGCCCAGCATTTT. Protein product: CASSPSARGLAQHF.

This clone was seen once. The rearrangement joins TRBV9 to TRBJ2-5; a possible D gene is TRBD1 (5 bases). The length of the CDR3 is 13 residues. The germline V gene has CDR1 SGDLS and CDR2 YYNGEE. V lost 1 base and J 1 base, leaving 5 bases between the germline ends. The CDR3 loop reads CASSVTGQETQYF. CDR3 nucleotides: TGTGCCAGCAGCGTAACAGGCCAAGAGACCCAGTACTTC. Complete variable domain (other parts from reference TRBV9 and TRBJ2-5): DSGVTQTPKHLITATGQRVTLRCSPRSGDLSVYWYQQSLDQGLQFLIQYYNGEERAKGNILERFSAQQFPDLHSELNLSSLELGDSALYFCASSVTGQETQYFGPGTRLLVL.

This chain uses TRBV4-1 with TRBJ2-1; D is unclear. In germline, CDR1 is MGHRA, CDR2 YSYEKL. CDR3 length equals 16 residues. V was shortened by 0 bases and J by 4 bases, with 13 bases between the two germline ends. The CDR3 region is CASSQDRSNRYNEQFF. The CDR3 DNA follows: TGCGCCAGCAGCCAAGATAGAAGTAACCGGTACAATGAGCAGTTCTTC.

This chain connects TRBV20-1 to TRBJ1-2, with D uncertain. Germline V gene lookup returns CDR1 DFQATT and CDR2 SNEGSKA (reference sequence). Trimming left V 7 bases short and J 3 bases short, with 9 bases between. The CDR3 spans 11 residues. DNA of the CDR3: TGCAGTGTCACGCGGGACTATGGCTACACCTTC. Translation: CSVTRDYGYTF.

Note on this clone: One end of the junction fails to match germline, which may point to a read error. This sequence joins TRBV2 and TRBJ2-7; 11 bases match TRBD1. The germline V gene encodes CDR1 SNHLY and CDR2 FYNNEI. The CDR3 sequence is 14 residues long. The CDR3 DNA is TGTGCCAGCTGTGAGGACAGGGGGCCCTACGAGCAGTACTTC. This encodes CASCEDRGPYEQYF.

The chain carries TRBV10-3 and TRBJ2-5, with D tentatively TRBD2 (5 bases). From germline, CDR1 is ENHRY and CDR2 SYGVKD. CDR3 length: 15 amino acids. V dropped 1 base and J dropped 1 base, with 10 bases sitting between them. In nucleotides, the CDR3 is TGTGCCATCAGTGAGTTGGTTAGCGTCCAAGAGACCCAGTACTTC. Translated: CAISELVSVQETQYF.

The genes are TRBV28 and TRBJ2-2; D is perhaps TRBD2 (5 bases). The germline CDR1 and CDR2 sequences are MDHEN and SYDVKM. Trimming stripped 8 bases from V and 3 bases from J, with 13 bases between. CDR3 size: 14 residues. The CDR3 spells CASSLRGDTGELFF. CDR3 DNA sequence: TGTGCCAGCTCACTCCGGGGAGACACCGGGGAGCTGTTTTTT.

The V call is TRBV11-3, the J call TRBJ2-1; TRBD2 aligns across 8 bases. The ends lost 5 bases at V and 8 bases at J; junction bases unmatched: 14. From germline, CDR1 is SGHNT and CDR2 YENEEA. The CDR3 runs to 16 residues. The CDR3 nucleotides are TGTGCCAGCAGCCCTGGGCGGACTAGCCCCTTCTATGAGCAGTTCTTC. Its protein is CASSPGRTSPFYEQFF.

The chain links TRBV10-2 to TRBJ1-2; TRBD1 is a possible D gene (5 bases). V dropped 3 bases and J dropped 3 bases, with 5 bases sitting between them. Per germline, CDR1 WSHSY and CDR2 SAAADI. The CDR3 contains 12 residues. CDR3 amino acids: CASSDRDYGYTF. The CDR3, as DNA: TGCGCCAGCAGTGACAGGGACTATGGCTACACCTTC.

V usage is TRBV4-3 and J usage is TRBJ2-1, with D possibly being TRBD2 (6 bases). The length of the CDR3 is 13 residues. The V end lost 0 bases, the J end lost 8 bases, and 8 bases lay between the germline ends. Germline V CDR1 and CDR2: LGHNA, YSLEER. The CDR3 region has the DNA TGCGCCAGCAGCCAAGATTGGGGGGATGAGCAGTTCTTC. This translates into CASSQDWGDEQFF.